This T cell receptor (beta chain) was identified during a study of T cells after yellow fever vaccination. Universal primer sites and UMIs were introduced during 5'RACE template-switching synthesis of TCR cDNA. TCRdb called the 5' RACE reads again in MiXCR, with one record for every CDR3 protein. The sample contains about 60,000 distinct CDR3 sequences, about 6.6% of which appear only once. Study-wide results and caveats: Overlap between CD4 and CD8 compartments was detected for a small share of clonotypes. A large majority of primary-vaccination clones showed up again after the booster (approximately 95% CD4, around 90% CD8).

In this sample, this clonotype turned up many times. Its antigen is not known. From germline, CDR1 is MRHNA and CDR2 SNTAGT. CDR3 length: 15 amino acids. With 3 bases clipped from V and 9 bases from J, the junction kept 10 bases outside the gene matches. This chain uses TRBV6-4 with TRBJ2-1, with 8 positions matching TRBD2. The clonotype originates from a man aged 18 to 29 who received the YFV17D yellow fever vaccine. The material sequenced was CD8+ T cells sorted from PBMCs, taken on the day of the first yellow fever vaccination. CDR3 sequence reads: CASSEDVAGSSEQFF. CDR3 in DNA: TGTGCCAGCAGTGAAGATGTAGCGGGGTCGAGTGAGCAGTTCTTC.